The 14 T cell receptor beta chains presented below share a single source sample, sequenced in a study of blood T cell repertoires in COVID-19. The table came from immunoSEQ multiplex PCR; TCRdb's copy has only in-frame clones and leaves some out. The sample consists of around 95,000 clones, approximately 80% of them appearing once. Sequenced: peripheral blood. The receptors come from a man between 45 and 60 years old with active or convalescent COVID-19.

CDR3 sequence reads: CATSTSYNEKLFF. In nucleotides, the CDR3 is TGTGCCACCAGCACGTCCTATAATGAAAAACTGTTTTTT. This chain joins TRBV15 and TRBJ1-4; D unresolved. The germline V gene has CDR1 LNHNV and CDR2 YYDKDF (reference sequence). V lost 4 bases to trimming and J lost 4 bases, with 7 bases between them. The CDR3 has 13 residues.

This chain links TRBV27 with TRBJ1-2, with 10 bases lining up with TRBD1. With V trimmed by 3 bases and J by 7 bases, 5 bases remained unmatched. Germline V gives CDR1 MNHEY, CDR2 SMNVEV (reference sequence). This CDR3 has 14 residues. CDR3 sequence: CASSFRQGAGGYTF. CDR3 nucleotides: TGTGCCAGCAGTTTCCGACAGGGGGCGGGTGGCTACACCTTC.

The rearrangement joins TRBV15 to TRBJ1-5; TRBD1 might be the D (6 bases). CDR1 is LNHNV, CDR2 YYDKDF, per germline (reference sequence). V was cut by 0 bases and J by 8 bases, with 11 bases left in between. The CDR3 sequence is 14 residues long. The CDR3 sequence is CATSRDPGAEPQHF. The DNA of the CDR3 is TGTGCCACCAGCAGAGATCCAGGGGCCGAGCCCCAGCATTTT.

The CDR3 nucleotides read TGTGCCAGCAGTGAATGGCAGGGTAATGAAAAACTGTTTTTT. Its translation: CASSEWQGNEKLFF. This chain joins TRBV2 and TRBJ1-4, with D perhaps matching TRBD1 (5 bases). The CDR3 has 14 residues. Trimming removed 2 bases from V and 4 bases from J, with 8 bases in between. Germline assignment: CDR1 SNHLY and CDR2 FYNNEI.

This clone was recorded only once. The V call is TRBV11-2, the J call TRBJ1-1, with 7 bases fitting TRBD1. This CDR3 comprises 14 residues. Germline assignment: CDR1 SGHAT and CDR2 FQNNGV. V shed 5 bases, J shed 5 bases, and the junction held 8 bases outside the gene matches. CDR3 DNA: TGTGCCAGCAGCGCAGACAGGGTGGGGACTGAAGCTTTCTTT. This encodes CASSADRVGTEAFF.

The CDR3: CASSLDQVPYNEQFF. In nucleotides, the CDR3 is TGTGCCAGCAGCCTCGATCAGGTCCCATACAATGAGCAGTTCTTC. The V and J genes are TRBV3-1 (or the pseudogene TRBV3-2) and TRBJ2-1, with D unclear. Trimming took off 4 bases at V and 4 bases at J, with 14 bases between the two ends. This CDR3 is 15 amino acids long. The germline gives CDR1 LGHDT, CDR2 YNNKEL (reference sequence).

The chain combines TRBV14 with TRBJ2-5; TRBD2 matches at 9 bases. This CDR3 is 22 amino acids long. Germline CDR1 and CDR2: SGHDN and FVKESK. V lost 0 bases and J lost 1; bases outside the gene matches: 21. The CDR3 spells CASSQERGEISASGIFQETQYF. DNA for the CDR3: TGTGCCAGCAGCCAAGAGAGGGGGGAAATCTCGGCTAGCGGGATCTTCCAAGAGACCCAGTACTTC.

The chain links TRBV9 to TRBJ1-6, with no clear D. The V gene's germline CDR1 is SGDLS and CDR2 YYNGEE. The CDR3 is 16 residues long. V was shortened by 0 bases and J by 10 bases, with 17 bases between the two germline ends. CDR3 in DNA: TGTGCCAGCAGCGTAGCCGAGGGATTGGCCCAATCACCCCTCCACTTT. Translating gives CASSVAEGLAQSPLHF.

This chain links TRBV18 with TRBJ2-3, with no clear D. Between the trimmed V and J ends, which lost 0 bases and 6 bases, there was a span of 7 bases. Germline V gene data show CDR1 as KGHSH and CDR2 as LQKENI. The length of the CDR3 is 13 residues. CDR3 sequence (DNA): TGTGCCAGCTCACCACCCGCGTTCGATACGCAGTATTTT. Amino acids: CASSPPAFDTQYF.

The chain couples TRBV18 to TRBJ1-2; 9 bases are a match to TRBD1. V lost 5 bases and J lost 2; bases outside the gene matches: 3. The CDR3 extends over 14 amino acids. Germline assignment: CDR1 KGHSH and CDR2 LQKENI. CDR3 coding DNA: TGTGCCAGCTCAGTCGGGACAGGGAACTATGGCTACACCTTC. Protein product: CASSVGTGNYGYTF.

This clone was counted a single time. This chain joins TRBV5-8 and TRBJ2-6; 12 nucleotides line up with TRBD1. The V and J ends lost 2 bases and 2 bases, in that order; junction bases with no gene match: 8. This CDR3 comprises 19 residues. Germline loops: CDR1 SGHTS, CDR2 YDEGEE. As DNA, the CDR3 is TGTGCCAGCAGCTTTGTTTACGGGACAGGGGGCCCTGGGGCCAACGTCCTGACTTTC. It codes for CASSFVYGTGGPGANVLTF.

J is TRBJ2-6 and V is TRBV11-2; 8 bases line up with TRBD2. In germline, CDR1 is SGHAT, CDR2 FQNNGV. This CDR3 has 16 residues. V dropped 1 base and J dropped 1; count of bases not matched to a gene: 0. The CDR3 nucleotides are TGTGCCAGCAGCTTAGCGGGGGGGTCTGGGGCCAACGTCCTGACTTTC. This translates into CASSLAGGSGANVLTF.

The chain joins TRBV24-1 to TRBJ2-1; 9 bases match TRBD2. The CDR3 sequence is 16 residues long. Germline CDR1 reads KGHDR; CDR2 reads SFDVKD. V trimming: 3 bases; J trimming: 10 bases; junction bases outside the gene matches: 12. The DNA of the CDR3 is TGTGCCACCAGTGATCCTCTACGGACTAGCGTTGGAGAGCAGTTCTTC. Residues: CATSDPLRTSVGEQFF.

This clone was observed once. The V and J genes are TRBV5-1 and TRBJ2-7; D might be TRBD1 (5 bases). CDR3 length: 14 residues. CDR1 and CDR2 (germline): SGHRS, YFSETQ. V was trimmed by 2 bases and J by 2 bases, leaving 11 bases between them. CDR3 region: CASSLSTGTYEQYF. The CDR3 DNA is TGCGCCAGCAGCTTAAGTACAGGTACCTACGAGCAGTACTTC.